One sample yielded the 16 T cell receptor beta chains listed below, sequenced in a study of cytomegalovirus exposure and HLA in healthy donors. PCR employed 60 Vbeta and 13 Jbeta primers. Only in-frame clones appear in the TCRdb table, and some are missing; sequencing was by immunoSEQ multiplex PCR. The table has roughly 200,000 clones, over 70% seen once. The sample was PBMCs. The receptors here all came from a woman aged 50 to 65 in good health and CMV-seronegative.

This chain joins TRBV5-1 and TRBJ2-7; 12 bases are shared with TRBD2. The CDR3 runs 14 residues. V lost 4 bases, J lost 6 bases, and 5 bases stayed unmatched. Germline V gene data show CDR1 as SGHRS and CDR2 as YFSETQ. The CDR3 sequence: CASSLTSGGREQYF. The CDR3 DNA reads TGCGCCAGCAGCCTGACTAGCGGGGGTCGCGAGCAGTACTTC.

The chain employs TRBV15 and TRBJ1-1; 10 bases fit TRBD1. Germline V gene sequence: CDR1 LNHNV, CDR2 YYDKDF (reference sequence). This CDR3 comprises 12 residues. With V trimmed by 3 bases and J by 9 bases, 1 base remained unmatched. The chain's CDR3 is CATSRGQGKAFF. The CDR3 region has the DNA TGTGCCACCAGCAGGGGACAGGGGAAAGCTTTCTTT.

With regard to this clone: The DNA is left out, because the CDR3 cannot be placed on it with certainty; the CDR3 is given as TCRdb lists it. The gene calls are TRBV28 and TRBJ1-5; no check of the table's D call, TRBD1, against the DNA was made. The CDR3 is 18 residues long, counting both termini. Germline V gives CDR1 MDHEN, CDR2 SYDVKM. CDR3 protein: CASNPQGIAISPSILGAF.

The rearrangement uses TRBV29-1 and TRBJ2-5, with D tentatively TRBD1 (6 bases). The CDR3 is 12 residues long. The V end lost 7 bases, the J end lost 5 bases, and 14 bases lay between the germline ends. Germline CDR1 and CDR2: SQVTM and ANQGSEA. CDR3 bases: TGCAGCGGTCGGGCAGGGGACGAGACCCAGTACTTC. It is translated as CSGRAGDETQYF. The whole variable domain, remainder taken from reference TRBV29-1 and TRBJ2-5, is SAVISQKPSRDICQRGTSLTIQCQVDSQVTMMFWYRQQPGQSLTLIATANQGSEATYESGFVIDKFPISRPNLTFSTLTVSNMSPEDSSIYLCSGRAGDETQYFGPGTRLLVL.

The chain combines TRBV2 with TRBJ1-1; 8 positions match TRBD1. J gave up 5 bases and V 6 bases, and 5 bases lay outside the gene matches. CDR1 is SNHLY, CDR2 FYNNEI, per germline. The CDR3 runs to 13 residues. The CDR3 coding sequence is TGTGCCAGCAGGGGACAGGCGACAACTGAAGCTTTCTTT. It translates to CASRGQATTEAFF.

The chain recombines TRBV9 with TRBJ1-2; 7 nucleotides agree with TRBD1. The CDR3 spans 16 residues. Germline loops: CDR1 SGDLS, CDR2 YYNGEE. With 3 bases clipped from V and 5 bases from J, the junction kept 13 bases outside the gene matches. This CDR3 reads CASSASTGIEFYGYTF. In DNA form, the CDR3 reads TGTGCCAGCAGCGCCTCGACAGGGATTGAGTTTTATGGCTACACCTTC.

This clone came up a few times. This chain uses TRBV2 with TRBJ1-5, with no clear D. Germline CDR1 and CDR2: SNHLY and FYNNEI. CDR3 length: 12 amino acids. V was clipped by 4 bases and J by 8 bases, with 9 bases between them. The CDR3 coding sequence is TGTGCCAGCAGTGTGTCGTCCGAGCCCCAGCATTTT. Its translation is CASSVSSEPQHF.

V usage is TRBV6-1 and J usage is TRBJ2-2, with 10 bases matching TRBD2. J lost 7 bases, V lost 6 bases, and 5 bases had no gene match. Per the germline V gene, CDR1 is MNHNS and CDR2 is SASEGT. The CDR3 contains 14 residues. The CDR3 sequence: CASRGLAKSGELFF. CDR3 nucleotides: TGTGCCAGCAGGGGACTAGCGAAGAGCGGGGAGCTGTTTTTT.

CDR3 region: CASSLLLVAADTEAFF. The CDR3 DNA reads as TGTGCCAGCAGCTTATTGCTCGTGGCGGCTGACACTGAAGCTTTCTTT. The V and J genes are TRBV7-9 and TRBJ1-1, with unresolved D. Trimming took off 2 bases at V and 3 bases at J, with 16 bases between the two ends. The CDR3 length is 16 residues. The germline V gene encodes CDR1 SEHNR and CDR2 FQNEAQ (reference sequence).

The chain joins TRBV5-1 to TRBJ2-3, with unresolved D. The germline V and J ends were trimmed by 7 bases and 2 bases, with 8 bases remaining between them. The CDR3 loop spans 12 amino acids. Germline values: CDR1 SGHRS, CDR2 YFSETQ. CDR3 loop: CASQEDTDTQYF. The CDR3 nucleotides are TGCGCCAGCCAAGAGGACACAGATACGCAGTATTTT.

The chain combines TRBV4-2 with TRBJ2-7, with a possible D match to TRBD2 (5 bases). CDR1 LGHNA and CDR2 YNFKEQ come from the germline V gene. The V gene lost 6 bases and the J gene lost 6 bases, with 12 bases spanning the gap. CDR3 length equals 12 residues. The CDR3 here is CASSLLGGEQYF. The CDR3, as DNA: TGTGCCAGCAGTTTACTAGGTGGCGAGCAGTACTTC.

This chain uses TRBV7-9 with TRBJ2-1, with 15 bases identical to TRBD2. The trim removed 5 bases at V and 8 bases at J, leaving 7 bases unmatched. This CDR3 has 16 residues. Germline CDR1 is SEHNR and CDR2 is FQNEAQ (reference sequence). The DNA of the CDR3 is TGTGCCAGCAGCCCGGGGGGACTAGCGGGAGGTCATGAGCAGTTCTTC. Translating gives CASSPGGLAGGHEQFF.

V and J are TRBV5-6 and TRBJ2-5, with D perhaps matching TRBD2 (7 bases). CDR3 length: 14 residues. Trimming took 7 bases from V and 5 from J, leaving 18 bases between them. The V gene's germline CDR1 is SGHDT and CDR2 YYEEEE. The CDR3 DNA follows: TGTGCCAGCGGAGGAGACAGGCGGGGGGAGACCCAGTACTTC. This translates into CASGGDRRGETQYF. Supplemented by reference TRBV5-6 and TRBJ2-5, the full variable domain reads DAGVTQSPTHLIKTRGQQVTLRCSPKSGHDTVSWYQQALGQGPQFIFQYYEEEERQRGNFPDRFSGHQFPNYSSELNVNALLLGDSALYLCASGGDRRGETQYFGPGTRLLVL.

The sample holds a few counts of this clone. CDR3: CASSFGRVSYNEQFF. CDR3 coding DNA: TGTGCCAGCAGTTTCGGCAGGGTGTCCTACAATGAGCAGTTCTTC. The V gene is TRBV27, the J gene TRBJ2-1; D is possibly TRBD1 (5 bases). CDR3 length: 15 residues. V was shortened by 3 bases and J by 1 base, with 10 bases between the two germline ends. Germline CDR1 and CDR2: MNHEY and SMNVEV (reference sequence).

The chain uses TRBV9 and TRBJ2-3; 13 positions agree with TRBD2. The CDR3 is 17 residues long. With 0 bases clipped from V and 6 bases from J, the junction kept 7 bases outside the gene matches. The germline CDR1 and CDR2 sequences are SGDLS and YYNGEE. CDR3 protein: CASSVAGLAGVGDTQYF. DNA for the CDR3: TGTGCCAGCAGCGTAGCCGGACTAGCGGGAGTGGGTGATACGCAGTATTTT.

The chain joins TRBV4-1 to TRBJ1-3, with 7 bases identical to TRBD1. V lost 2 bases, J lost 1 base, and 11 bases stayed unmatched. CDR3 size: 18 residues. Germline assignment: CDR1 MGHRA and CDR2 YSYEKL. CDR3 sequence: CASSQSPPGQRSGNTIYF. DNA for the CDR3: TGCGCCAGCAGCCAATCCCCTCCGGGACAGAGATCTGGAAACACCATATATTTT.